The rows below give T cell receptor beta chains drawn from one sample of a study of blood T cell repertoires in COVID-19. Generated by immunoSEQ multiplex PCR, the TCRdb table keeps only in-frame clones and is missing some. The table records over 150,000 clones, 60% to 80% of them present only once. Sample: PBMCs or T cells enriched from blood (not recorded which). All receptors derive from a woman between 50 and 59 years old who had recovered from COVID-19. Each CDR3 is given with its conserved first and last residue. D genes are given only for firm matches. Some rows mark clone size as missing; the rest say once, few, many or name a class of expanded clone.

j_gene: TRBJ1-2
d_gene: .
abundance: .
v_gene: TRBV28
CDR3nt: TGTGCCAGCCGCACCTGGGGGGGCGATAACTATGGCTACACCTTC
CDR3aa: CASRTWGGDNYGYTF

j_gene: TRBJ2-3
d_gene: .
abundance: .
v_gene: TRBV29-1
CDR3nt: TGCAGCGTTGCTAGCACCGATACGCAGTATTTT
CDR3aa: CSVASTDTQYF

j_gene: TRBJ1-2
d_gene: .
abundance: .
v_gene: TRBV5-1
CDR3nt: TGCGCCAGCAGCTCAGACAAATATGGCTACACCTTC
CDR3aa: CASSSDKYGYTF

j_gene: TRBJ1-1
d_gene: TRBD1
abundance: .
v_gene: TRBV5-1
CDR3nt: TGCGCCAGCAGCTTAACACAGGGGACGGGGACTGAAGCTTTCTTT
CDR3aa: CASSLTQGTGTEAFF

j_gene: TRBJ1-2
d_gene: .
abundance: once
v_gene: TRBV9
CDR3nt: TGTGCCAGCAGCGTAGAGGGGTACTATGGCTACACCTTC
CDR3aa: CASSVEGYYGYTF

j_gene: TRBJ2-1
d_gene: .
abundance: .
v_gene: TRBV7-9
CDR3nt: TGTGCCAGCAGCCCTTCTTGGGGAGGAAGCTCCTACAATGAGCAGTTCTTC
CDR3aa: CASSPSWGGSSYNEQFF

j_gene: TRBJ2-1
d_gene: .
abundance: few
v_gene: TRBV19
CDR3nt: TGTGCCAGTAGTCCGAGCTCAGAGAGGAGAAATGAGCAGTTCTTC
CDR3aa: CASSPSSERRNEQFF

j_gene: TRBJ2-7
d_gene: TRBD1
abundance: few
v_gene: TRBV18
CDR3nt: TGTGCCAGCTCACTAGAGTCAGGGGGCGAGCAGTACTTC
CDR3aa: CASSLESGGEQYF

j_gene: TRBJ1-5
d_gene: TRBD1
abundance: once
v_gene: TRBV19
CDR3nt: TGTGCCAGTAGTTCCCCTGGACAGGGCAGCAATCAGCCCCAGCATTTT
CDR3aa: CASSSPGQGSNQPQHF

j_gene: TRBJ1-6
d_gene: TRBD1
abundance: few
v_gene: TRBV4-2
CDR3nt: TGTGCCAGCAGCCAAGACAGGGGGACACCCCTCCACTTT
CDR3aa: CASSQDRGTPLHF

j_gene: TRBJ1-1
d_gene: .
abundance: .
v_gene: TRBV28
CDR3nt: TGTGCCAGCACCATCACGCCGGACACTGAAGCTTTCTTT
CDR3aa: CASTITPDTEAFF

j_gene: TRBJ2-3
d_gene: TRBD2
abundance: .
v_gene: TRBV15
CDR3nt: TGTGCCACCAAAGGCCCTACCGGGACTAGCGGGAGTACTGGAGGTACGCAGTATTTT
CDR3aa: CATKGPTGTSGSTGGTQYF

j_gene: TRBJ1-2
d_gene: .
abundance: .
v_gene: TRBV19
CDR3nt: TGTGCCAGTAGTACTTCCGCGGCGGGGACCTTAGGGACTAACTATGGCTACACCTTC
CDR3aa: CASSTSAAGTLGTNYGYTF

j_gene: TRBJ2-5
d_gene: .
abundance: .
v_gene: TRBV9
CDR3nt: TGTGCCAGCAGCGTAGGGACTGTCCGTGAGACCCAGTACTTC
CDR3aa: CASSVGTVRETQYF

j_gene: TRBJ1-2
d_gene: TRBD1
abundance: .
v_gene: TRBV28
CDR3nt: TGTGCCAGCAGAGAGACAGGGGGCGAGGGTGGCTACACCTTC
CDR3aa: CASRETGGEGGYTF

j_gene: TRBJ1-2
d_gene: TRBD1
abundance: .
v_gene: TRBV5-5
CDR3nt: TGTGCCAGCAGCCCCAACCCGACAGGGATGGGGGGTGGCTACACCTTC
CDR3aa: CASSPNPTGMGGGYTF

j_gene: TRBJ1-6
d_gene: .
abundance: few
v_gene: TRBV5-1
CDR3nt: TGCGCCAGCAGCTTATCCGAGACAGGCCTTTATAATTCACCCCTCCACTTT
CDR3aa: CASSLSETGLYNSPLHF

j_gene: TRBJ1-5
d_gene: TRBD1
abundance: .
v_gene: TRBV13
CDR3nt: TGTGCCAGCAGCTTACGAGGGGGCGAGGGCAATCAGCCCCAGCATTTT
CDR3aa: CASSLRGGEGNQPQHF

j_gene: TRBJ2-1
d_gene: .
abundance: .
v_gene: TRBV5-1
CDR3nt: TGCGCCAGCAGCCCGAGAAATAACGGGCAGTTCTTC
CDR3aa: CASSPRNNGQFF

j_gene: TRBJ1-4
d_gene: .
abundance: once
v_gene: TRBV19
CDR3nt: TGTGCCAGTAGTATAGGGCAGGGAACAACTAATGAAAAACTGTTTTTT
CDR3aa: CASSIGQGTTNEKLFF

j_gene: TRBJ2-7
d_gene: .
abundance: .
v_gene: TRBV5-6
CDR3nt: TGTGCCAGCAGCTTGGACGCGAGCTCCTACGAGCAGTACTTC
CDR3aa: CASSLDASSYEQYF

j_gene: TRBJ2-7
d_gene: TRBD2
abundance: .
v_gene: TRBV27
CDR3nt: TGTGCCAGCAGTCCTCGAATTATAGCGGGAGGCTCCTACGAGCAGTACTTC
CDR3aa: CASSPRIIAGGSYEQYF

j_gene: TRBJ1-5
d_gene: TRBD1
abundance: .
v_gene: TRBV4-1
CDR3nt: TGCGCCAGCAGCCAGGGACAGTACAATCAGCCCCAGCATTTT
CDR3aa: CASSQGQYNQPQHF

j_gene: TRBJ2-3
d_gene: .
abundance: .
v_gene: TRBV7-9
CDR3nt: TGTGCCAGCAGCTTAGCTGTGACTAGCACAGATACGCAGTATTTT
CDR3aa: CASSLAVTSTDTQYF

j_gene: TRBJ2-7
d_gene: .
abundance: .
v_gene: TRBV5-1
CDR3nt: TGCGCCAGCAGCTTGGCGAGCCCCTACGAGCAGTACTTC
CDR3aa: CASSLASPYEQYF

j_gene: TRBJ2-7
d_gene: .
abundance: few
v_gene: TRBV19
CDR3nt: TGTGCCAGTAGAGATGGACTTTCTCCTCCCTACGAGCAGTACTTC
CDR3aa: CASRDGLSPPYEQYF

j_gene: TRBJ1-2
d_gene: TRBD1
abundance: .
v_gene: TRBV19
CDR3nt: TGTGCCAGTAATATGGCCGTCGCCAGGGGGCAAAGCTATGGCTACACCTTC
CDR3aa: CASNMAVARGQSYGYTF

j_gene: TRBJ2-5
d_gene: .
abundance: .
v_gene: TRBV29-1
CDR3nt: TGCAGCGCCCGACGGGACTTACAAGAGACCCAGTACTTC
CDR3aa: CSARRDLQETQYF

j_gene: TRBJ2-1
d_gene: .
abundance: .
v_gene: TRBV7-9
CDR3nt: TGTGCCAGCAGCTTAGGAGGCGGTTACAATGAGCAGTTCTTC
CDR3aa: CASSLGGGYNEQFF

j_gene: TRBJ1-2
d_gene: .
abundance: .
v_gene: TRBV7-3
CDR3nt: TGTGCCAGCAGCCTCTCCTCACAGGGCTATGGCTACACCTTC
CDR3aa: CASSLSSQGYGYTF

j_gene: TRBJ2-2
d_gene: .
abundance: .
v_gene: TRBV6-5
CDR3nt: TGTGCCAGCAATAATCTAGATTCCGGGGAGCTGTTTTTT
CDR3aa: CASNNLDSGELFF

j_gene: TRBJ1-2
d_gene: TRBD1
abundance: .
v_gene: TRBV5-4
CDR3nt: TGTGCCAGCAGTTCCAGACAGGGAGGAGCCTATGGCTACACCTTC
CDR3aa: CASSSRQGGAYGYTF

j_gene: TRBJ1-2
d_gene: .
abundance: .
v_gene: TRBV19
CDR3nt: TGTGCCAGTAGTATAGGTACAGAGCCCAACTATGGCTACACCTTC
CDR3aa: CASSIGTEPNYGYTF

j_gene: TRBJ2-1
d_gene: .
abundance: .
v_gene: TRBV27
CDR3nt: TGTGCCAGCAGTTTATACTGGTACAATGAGCAGTTCTTC
CDR3aa: CASSLYWYNEQFF

j_gene: TRBJ2-7
d_gene: TRBD2
abundance: once
v_gene: TRBV6-5
CDR3nt: TGTGCCAGCAGTTACTCGATAGCGGGAGCGGCCTACGAGCAGTACTTC
CDR3aa: CASSYSIAGAAYEQYF

j_gene: TRBJ2-3
d_gene: TRBD2
abundance: .
v_gene: TRBV5-1
CDR3nt: TGCGCCAGCAGCCCGACTAGCGGGAGTACAGATACGCAGTATTTT
CDR3aa: CASSPTSGSTDTQYF

j_gene: TRBJ1-1
d_gene: .
abundance: .
v_gene: TRBV19
CDR3nt: TGTGCCAGTAGTATCAGGAGGGGAGGGGGGATCAACACTGAAGCTTTCTTT
CDR3aa: CASSIRRGGGINTEAFF

j_gene: TRBJ2-3
d_gene: TRBD2
abundance: .
v_gene: TRBV7-9
CDR3nt: TGTGCCAGCAGCTTATACTCCGGGACTAGCAGGGATACGCAGTATTTT
CDR3aa: CASSLYSGTSRDTQYF

j_gene: TRBJ2-5
d_gene: TRBD1
abundance: .
v_gene: TRBV25-1
CDR3nt: TGTGCCAGCCGCAGGACAGGGGAAGAGACCCAGTACTTC
CDR3aa: CASRRTGEETQYF

j_gene: TRBJ2-7
d_gene: TRBD2
abundance: .
v_gene: TRBV6-2/TRBV6-3
CDR3nt: TGTGCCAGCAGTCCCGCGGGACTAGCGGTCCCCATCGAGCAGTACTTC
CDR3aa: CASSPAGLAVPIEQYF

j_gene: TRBJ2-7
d_gene: .
abundance: .
v_gene: TRBV5-1
CDR3nt: TGCGCCAGCAGCTCAACCAAGAGCTACGAGCAGTACTTC
CDR3aa: CASSSTKSYEQYF

j_gene: TRBJ1-5
d_gene: .
abundance: .
v_gene: TRBV27
CDR3nt: TGTGCCAGCAGTTTCGTTGGGGCCAATCAGCCCCAGCATTTT
CDR3aa: CASSFVGANQPQHF

j_gene: TRBJ2-4
d_gene: TRBD2
abundance: .
v_gene: TRBV19
CDR3nt: TGTGCCAGTAGTATTGGCGGGAGGAGGGCCAAAAACATTCAGTACTTC
CDR3aa: CASSIGGRRAKNIQYF

j_gene: TRBJ2-7
d_gene: TRBD1
abundance: few
v_gene: TRBV11-2
CDR3nt: TGTGCCAGCAAACCAGGGACAGGATCGTACGAGCAGTACTTC
CDR3aa: CASKPGTGSYEQYF